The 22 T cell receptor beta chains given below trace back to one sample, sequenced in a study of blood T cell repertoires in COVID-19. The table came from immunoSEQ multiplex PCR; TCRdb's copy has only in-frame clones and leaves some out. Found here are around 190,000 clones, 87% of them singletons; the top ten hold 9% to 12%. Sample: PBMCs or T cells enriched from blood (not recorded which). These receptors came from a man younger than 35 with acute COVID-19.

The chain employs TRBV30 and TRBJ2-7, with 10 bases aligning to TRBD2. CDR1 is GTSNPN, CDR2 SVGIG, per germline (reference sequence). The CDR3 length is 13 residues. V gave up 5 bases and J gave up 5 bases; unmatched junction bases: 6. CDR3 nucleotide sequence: TGTGCCTGGGGACTAGCGGCCGGCAACGAGCAGTACTTC. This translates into CAWGLAAGNEQYF.

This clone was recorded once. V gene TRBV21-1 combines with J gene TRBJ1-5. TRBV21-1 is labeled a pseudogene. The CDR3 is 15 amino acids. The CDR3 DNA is TGTGCCAGCAGCAAACGGAGGCTTAGCAATCAGCCCCAGCATTTT. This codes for CASSKRRLSNQPQHF.

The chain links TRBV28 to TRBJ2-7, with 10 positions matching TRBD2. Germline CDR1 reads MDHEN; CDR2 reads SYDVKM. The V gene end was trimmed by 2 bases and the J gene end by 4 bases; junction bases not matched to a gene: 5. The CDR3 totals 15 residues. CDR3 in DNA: TGTGCCAGCAGTTTAGTGTCTAGCGGGAGATACGAGCAGTACTTC. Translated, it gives CASSLVSSGRYEQYF.

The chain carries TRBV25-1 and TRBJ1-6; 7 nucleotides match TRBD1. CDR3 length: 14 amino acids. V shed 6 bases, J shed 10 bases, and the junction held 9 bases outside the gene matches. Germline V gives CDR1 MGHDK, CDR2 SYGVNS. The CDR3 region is CASREDRVVSPLHF. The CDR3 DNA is TGTGCCAGCAGGGAAGACAGGGTCGTATCACCCCTCCACTTT.

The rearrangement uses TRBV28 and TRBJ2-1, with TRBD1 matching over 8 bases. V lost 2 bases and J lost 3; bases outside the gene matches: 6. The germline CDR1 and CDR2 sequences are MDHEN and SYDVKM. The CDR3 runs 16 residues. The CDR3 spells CASSLASGGVYNEQFF. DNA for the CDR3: TGTGCCAGCAGTTTAGCATCAGGGGGCGTCTACAATGAGCAGTTCTTC.

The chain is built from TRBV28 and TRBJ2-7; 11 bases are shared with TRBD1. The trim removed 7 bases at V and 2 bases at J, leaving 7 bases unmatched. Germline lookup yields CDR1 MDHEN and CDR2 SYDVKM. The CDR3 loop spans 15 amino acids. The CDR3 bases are TGTGCCAGCACCCTTGGGACAGGGGGTACCTACGAGCAGTACTTC. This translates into CASTLGTGGTYEQYF.

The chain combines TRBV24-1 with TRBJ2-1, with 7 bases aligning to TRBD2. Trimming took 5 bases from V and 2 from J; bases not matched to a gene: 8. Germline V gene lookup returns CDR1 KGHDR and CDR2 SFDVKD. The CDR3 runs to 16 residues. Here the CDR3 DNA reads TGTGCCACCAGTGCTCTTAGCGGGTCGCCCTACAATGAGCAGTTCTTC. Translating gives CATSALSGSPYNEQFF.

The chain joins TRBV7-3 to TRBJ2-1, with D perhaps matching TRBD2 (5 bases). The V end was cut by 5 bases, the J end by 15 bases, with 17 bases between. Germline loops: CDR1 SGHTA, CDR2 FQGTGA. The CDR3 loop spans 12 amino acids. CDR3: CASSEGLGELFF. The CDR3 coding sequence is TGTGCCAGCAGCGAAGGACTTGGGGAGTTGTTCTTC.

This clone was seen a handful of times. In DNA form, the CDR3 reads TGTGCCAGCGCTTCTCTAGACGGGGTGGACGGCGGAGACGAGCAGTACTTC. Translation: CASASLDGVDGGDEQYF. This chain connects TRBV27 to TRBJ2-7; weak D call: TRBD2 (5 bases). This CDR3 contains 17 residues. Trimming stripped 8 bases from V and 5 bases from J, with 28 bases between. From germline, CDR1 is MNHEY and CDR2 SMNVEV (reference sequence).

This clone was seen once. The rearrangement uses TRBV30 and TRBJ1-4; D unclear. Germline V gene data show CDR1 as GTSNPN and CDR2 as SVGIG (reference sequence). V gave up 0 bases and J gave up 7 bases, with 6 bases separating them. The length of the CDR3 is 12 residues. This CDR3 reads CAWSVLREKLFF. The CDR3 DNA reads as TGTGCCTGGAGTGTACTTCGTGAAAAACTGTTTTTT.

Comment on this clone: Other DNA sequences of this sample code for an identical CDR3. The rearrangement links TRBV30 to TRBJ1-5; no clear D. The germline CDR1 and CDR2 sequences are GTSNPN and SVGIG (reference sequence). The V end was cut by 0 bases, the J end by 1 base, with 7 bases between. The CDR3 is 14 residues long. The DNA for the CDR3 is TGTGCCTGGAGTGTACTGGGCAGCAATCAGCCCCAGCATTTT. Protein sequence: CAWSVLGSNQPQHF.

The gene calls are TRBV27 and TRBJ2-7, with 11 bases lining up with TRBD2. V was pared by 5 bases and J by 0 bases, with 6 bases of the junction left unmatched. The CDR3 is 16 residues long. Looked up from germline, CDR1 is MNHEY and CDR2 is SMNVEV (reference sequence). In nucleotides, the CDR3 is TGTGCCAGCAGTCCACTAGCGGGAGCCCTCTCCTACGAGCAGTACTTC. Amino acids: CASSPLAGALSYEQYF.

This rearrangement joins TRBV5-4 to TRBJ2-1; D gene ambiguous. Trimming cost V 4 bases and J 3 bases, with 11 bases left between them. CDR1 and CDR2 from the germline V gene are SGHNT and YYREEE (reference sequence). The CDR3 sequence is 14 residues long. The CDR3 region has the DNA TGTGCCAGCAGCGGCTGGGCCAGCTACAATGAGCAGTTCTTC. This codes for CASSGWASYNEQFF.

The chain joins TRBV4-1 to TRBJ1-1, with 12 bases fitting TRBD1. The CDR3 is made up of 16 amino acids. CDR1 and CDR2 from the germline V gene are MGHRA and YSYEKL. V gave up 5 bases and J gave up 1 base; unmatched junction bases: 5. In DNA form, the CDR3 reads TGCGCCAGCAGCGGGGACAGGGGGCGGCGGAACACTGAAGCTTTCTTT. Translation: CASSGDRGRRNTEAFF.

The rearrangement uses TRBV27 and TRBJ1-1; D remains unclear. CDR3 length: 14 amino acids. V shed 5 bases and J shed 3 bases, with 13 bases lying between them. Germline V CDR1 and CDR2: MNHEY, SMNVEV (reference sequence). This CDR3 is CASSPGLPDTEAFF. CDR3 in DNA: TGTGCCAGCAGTCCGGGGTTGCCCGACACTGAAGCTTTCTTT.

The DNA of the CDR3 is TGTGCCTTCTCGTCGGGGGAGAGACAGCCCCAGCATTTT. Its translation: CAFSSGERQPQHF. The chain carries TRBV30 and TRBJ1-5, with D perhaps TRBD1 (5 bases). The CDR3 loop spans 13 amino acids. Germline loops: CDR1 GTSNPN, CDR2 SVGIG (reference sequence). The germline V and J ends were trimmed by 7 bases and 7 bases, with 17 bases remaining between them.

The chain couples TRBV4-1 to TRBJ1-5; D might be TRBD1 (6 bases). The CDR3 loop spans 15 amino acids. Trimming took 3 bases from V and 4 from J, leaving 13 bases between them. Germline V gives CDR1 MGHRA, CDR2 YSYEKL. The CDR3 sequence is CASSQTPDSNQPQHF. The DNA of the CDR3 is TGCGCCAGCAGCCAGACACCGGACAGTAATCAGCCCCAGCATTTT.

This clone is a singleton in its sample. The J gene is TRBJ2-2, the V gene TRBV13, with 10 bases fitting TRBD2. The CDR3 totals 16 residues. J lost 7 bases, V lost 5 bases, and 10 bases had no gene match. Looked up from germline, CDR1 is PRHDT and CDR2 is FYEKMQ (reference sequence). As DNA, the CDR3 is TGTGCCAGCAGCCCTATGACTAGCGGGTTTAACGGGGAGCTGTTTTTT. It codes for CASSPMTSGFNGELFF.

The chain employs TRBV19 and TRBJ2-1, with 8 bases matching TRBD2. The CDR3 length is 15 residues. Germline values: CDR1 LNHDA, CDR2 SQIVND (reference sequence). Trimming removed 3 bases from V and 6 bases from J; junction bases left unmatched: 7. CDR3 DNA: TGTGCCAGTAGTATTGGGCTAGCGGGCCCCAATGAGCAGTTCTTC. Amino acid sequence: CASSIGLAGPNEQFF.

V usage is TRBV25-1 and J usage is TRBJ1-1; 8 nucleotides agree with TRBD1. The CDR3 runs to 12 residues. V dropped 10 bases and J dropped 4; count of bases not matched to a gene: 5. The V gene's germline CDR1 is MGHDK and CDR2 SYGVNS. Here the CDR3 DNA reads TGTGCCACTCAAACAGGGGGCACTGAAGCTTTCTTT. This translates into CATQTGGTEAFF.

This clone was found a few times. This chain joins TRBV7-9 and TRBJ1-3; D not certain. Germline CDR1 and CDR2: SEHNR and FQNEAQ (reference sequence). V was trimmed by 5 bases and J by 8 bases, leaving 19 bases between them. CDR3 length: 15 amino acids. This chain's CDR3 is CASSPTGGEEYTIYF. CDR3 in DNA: TGTGCCAGCAGCCCGACGGGCGGGGAGGAGTACACCATATATTTT.

CDR3 in amino acids: CASSLNIDYRKETQYF. CDR3 coding DNA: TGTGCCAGCAGCTTAAATATTGACTACCGTAAAGAGACCCAGTACTTC. The V gene is TRBV7-6, the J gene TRBJ2-5; a weak D match, TRBD2 (5 bases). V was trimmed by 2 bases and J by 3 bases, leaving 16 bases between them. Germline V CDR1 and CDR2: SGHVS, FNYEAQ. CDR3 length: 16 amino acids.